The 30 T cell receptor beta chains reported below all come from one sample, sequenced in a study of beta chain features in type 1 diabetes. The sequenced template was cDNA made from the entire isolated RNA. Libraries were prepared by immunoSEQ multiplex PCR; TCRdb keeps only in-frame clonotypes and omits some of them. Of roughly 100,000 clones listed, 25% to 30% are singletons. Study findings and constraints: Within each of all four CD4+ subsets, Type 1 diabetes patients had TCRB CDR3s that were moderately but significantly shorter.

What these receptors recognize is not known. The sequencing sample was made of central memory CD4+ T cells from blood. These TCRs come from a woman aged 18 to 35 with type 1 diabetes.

Here the CDR3 DNA reads TGTGCCAGCACCCAAAGGGGATACAGTCAGCCCCAGCATTTT. This translates into CASTQRGYSQPQHF. J is TRBJ1-5 and V is TRBV6-6, with D possibly TRBD1 on 5 matching bases. The V end was cut by 7 bases, the J end by 6 bases, with 16 bases between. The CDR3 totals 14 residues. Germline values: CDR1 MNHNY, CDR2 SVGAGI (reference sequence).

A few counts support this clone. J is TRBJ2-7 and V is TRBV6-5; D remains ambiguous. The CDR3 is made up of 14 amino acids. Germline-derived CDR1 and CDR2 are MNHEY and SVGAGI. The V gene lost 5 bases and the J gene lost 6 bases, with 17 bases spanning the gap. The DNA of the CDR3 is TGTGCCAGCAGTCGCACACCCCGGATGGGCGAGCAGTACGTC. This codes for CASSRTPRMGEQYV.

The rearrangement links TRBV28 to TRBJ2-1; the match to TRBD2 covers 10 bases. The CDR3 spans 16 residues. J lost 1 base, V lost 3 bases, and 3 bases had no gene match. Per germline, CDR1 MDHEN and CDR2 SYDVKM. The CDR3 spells CASSFLAGGSYNEQFF. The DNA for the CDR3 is TGTGCCAGCAGTTTCTTAGCGGGAGGATCCTACAATGAGCAGTTCTTC.

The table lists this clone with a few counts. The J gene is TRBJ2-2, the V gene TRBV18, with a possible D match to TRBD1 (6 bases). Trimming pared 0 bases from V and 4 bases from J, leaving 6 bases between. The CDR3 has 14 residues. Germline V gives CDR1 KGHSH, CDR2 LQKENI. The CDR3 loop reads CASSPPTGTGELFF. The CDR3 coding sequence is TGTGCCAGCTCACCACCGACAGGCACCGGGGAGCTGTTTTTT.

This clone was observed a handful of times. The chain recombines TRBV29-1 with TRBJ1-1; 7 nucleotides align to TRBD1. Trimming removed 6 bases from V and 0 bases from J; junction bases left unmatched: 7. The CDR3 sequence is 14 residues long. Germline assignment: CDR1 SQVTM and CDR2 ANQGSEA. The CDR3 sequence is CSVFAGTVNTEAFF. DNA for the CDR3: TGCAGCGTCTTTGCCGGGACAGTGAACACTGAAGCTTTCTTT. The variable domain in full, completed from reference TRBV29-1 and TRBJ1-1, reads SAVISQKPSRDICQRGTSLTIQCQVDSQVTMMFWYRQQPGQSLTLIATANQGSEATYESGFVIDKFPISRPNLTFSTLTVSNMSPEDSSIYLCSVFAGTVNTEAFFGQGTRLTVV.

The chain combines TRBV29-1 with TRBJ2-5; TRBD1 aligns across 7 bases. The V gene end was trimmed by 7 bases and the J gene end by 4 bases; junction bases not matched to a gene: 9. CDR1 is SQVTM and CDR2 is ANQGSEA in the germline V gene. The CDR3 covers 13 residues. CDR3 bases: TGCAGCGGCTTAACAGGGGCAGGAGAGACCCAGTACTTC. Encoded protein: CSGLTGAGETQYF. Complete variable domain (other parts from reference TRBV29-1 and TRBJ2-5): SAVISQKPSRDICQRGTSLTIQCQVDSQVTMMFWYRQQPGQSLTLIATANQGSEATYESGFVIDKFPISRPNLTFSTLTVSNMSPEDSSIYLCSGLTGAGETQYFGPGTRLLVL.

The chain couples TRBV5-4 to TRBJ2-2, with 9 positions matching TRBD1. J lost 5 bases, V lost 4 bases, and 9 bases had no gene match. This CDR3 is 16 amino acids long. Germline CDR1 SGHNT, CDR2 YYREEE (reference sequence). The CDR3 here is CASSPVRQGGTGELFF. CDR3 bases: TGTGCCAGCAGCCCAGTCCGACAGGGGGGGACCGGGGAGCTGTTTTTT.

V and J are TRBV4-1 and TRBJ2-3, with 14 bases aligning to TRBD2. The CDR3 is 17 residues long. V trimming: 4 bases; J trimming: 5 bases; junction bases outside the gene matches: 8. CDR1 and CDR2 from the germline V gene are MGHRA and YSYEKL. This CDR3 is CASSLSGTSGRVDTQYF. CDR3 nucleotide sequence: TGCGCCAGCAGCCTATCCGGGACTAGCGGGAGAGTAGATACGCAGTATTTT.

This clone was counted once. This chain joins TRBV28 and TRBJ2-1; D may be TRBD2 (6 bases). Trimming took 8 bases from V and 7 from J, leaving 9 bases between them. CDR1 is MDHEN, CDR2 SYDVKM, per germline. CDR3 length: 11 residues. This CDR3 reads CASGEVNEQFF. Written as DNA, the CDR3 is TGTGCCAGCGGGGAGGTAAATGAGCAGTTCTTC.

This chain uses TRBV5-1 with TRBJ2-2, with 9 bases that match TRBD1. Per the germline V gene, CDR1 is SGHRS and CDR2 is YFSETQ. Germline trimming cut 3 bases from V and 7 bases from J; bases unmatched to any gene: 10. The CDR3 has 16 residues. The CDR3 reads CASSSTGTGTGGELFF. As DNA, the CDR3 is TGCGCCAGCAGCTCCACCGGGACAGGGACAGGCGGGGAGCTGTTTTTT.

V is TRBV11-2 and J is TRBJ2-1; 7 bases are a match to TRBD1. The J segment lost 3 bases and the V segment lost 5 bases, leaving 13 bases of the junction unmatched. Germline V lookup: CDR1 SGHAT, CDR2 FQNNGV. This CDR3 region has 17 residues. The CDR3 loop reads CASSPGGQTSVYNEQFF. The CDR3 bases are TGTGCCAGCAGCCCAGGGGGTCAAACATCAGTCTACAATGAGCAGTTCTTC.

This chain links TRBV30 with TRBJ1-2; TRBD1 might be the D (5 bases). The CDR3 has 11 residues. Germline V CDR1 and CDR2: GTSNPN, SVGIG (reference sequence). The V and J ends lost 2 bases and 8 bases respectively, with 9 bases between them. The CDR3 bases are TGTGCCTGGAGTTCTGGGGGGGGCTACACCTTC. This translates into CAWSSGGGYTF. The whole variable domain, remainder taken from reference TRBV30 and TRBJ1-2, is SQTIHQWPATLVQPVGSPLSLECTVEGTSNPNLYWYRQAAGRGLQLLFYSVGIGQISSEVPQNLSASRPQDRQFILSSKKLLLSDSGFYLCAWSSGGGYTFGSGTRLTVV.

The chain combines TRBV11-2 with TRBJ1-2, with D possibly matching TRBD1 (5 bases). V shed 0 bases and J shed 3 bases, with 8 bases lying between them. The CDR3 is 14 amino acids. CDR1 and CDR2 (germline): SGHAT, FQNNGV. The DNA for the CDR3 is TGTGCCAGCAGCTTAGACAGGGTAGACTATGGCTACACCTTC. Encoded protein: CASSLDRVDYGYTF. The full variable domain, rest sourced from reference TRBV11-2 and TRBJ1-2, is EAGVAQSPRYKIIEKRQSVAFWCNPISGHATLYWYQQILGQGPKLLIQFQNNGVVDDSQLPKDRFSAERLKGVDSTLKIQPAKLEDSAVYLCASSLDRVDYGYTFGSGTRLTVV.

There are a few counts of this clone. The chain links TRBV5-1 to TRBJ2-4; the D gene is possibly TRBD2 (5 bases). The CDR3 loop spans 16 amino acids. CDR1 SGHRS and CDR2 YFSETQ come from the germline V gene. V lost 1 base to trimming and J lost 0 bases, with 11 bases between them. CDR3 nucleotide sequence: TGCGCCAGCAGCTTGATTGGGAGTAAAGCCAAAAACATTCAGTACTTC. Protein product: CASSLIGSKAKNIQYF.

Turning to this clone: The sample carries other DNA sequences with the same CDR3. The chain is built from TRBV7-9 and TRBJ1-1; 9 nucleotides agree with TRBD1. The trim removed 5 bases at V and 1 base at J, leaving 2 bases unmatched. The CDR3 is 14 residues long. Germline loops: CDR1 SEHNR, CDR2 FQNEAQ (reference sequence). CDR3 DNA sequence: TGTGCCAGCAGCCTGGGACAGGGGAACACTGAAGCTTTCTTT. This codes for CASSLGQGNTEAFF.

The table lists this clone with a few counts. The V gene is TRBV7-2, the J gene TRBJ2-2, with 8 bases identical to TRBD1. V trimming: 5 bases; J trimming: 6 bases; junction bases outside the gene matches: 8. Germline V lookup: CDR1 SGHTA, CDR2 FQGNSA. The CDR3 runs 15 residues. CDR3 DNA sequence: TGTGCCAGCAGCGCGCGACAGGGGCTGGCCGGGGAGCTGTTTTTT. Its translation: CASSARQGLAGELFF.

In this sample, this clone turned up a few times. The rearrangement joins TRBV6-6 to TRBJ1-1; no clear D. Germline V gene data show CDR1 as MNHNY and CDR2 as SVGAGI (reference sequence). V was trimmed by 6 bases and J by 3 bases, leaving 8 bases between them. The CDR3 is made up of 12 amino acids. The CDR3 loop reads CASRGRHTEAFF. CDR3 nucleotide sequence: TGTGCCAGCAGAGGCAGGCACACTGAAGCTTTCTTT.

CDR3 sequence: CASSIAPRGQGYNEQFF. In DNA form, the CDR3 reads TGTGCCAGTAGTATAGCCCCCCGGGGACAGGGGTACAATGAGCAGTTCTTC. This chain connects TRBV19 to TRBJ2-1; 10 bases match TRBD1. The CDR3 totals 17 residues. CDR1 is LNHDA and CDR2 is SQIVND in the germline V gene (reference sequence). Trimming removed 1 base from V and 4 bases from J; junction bases left unmatched: 7.

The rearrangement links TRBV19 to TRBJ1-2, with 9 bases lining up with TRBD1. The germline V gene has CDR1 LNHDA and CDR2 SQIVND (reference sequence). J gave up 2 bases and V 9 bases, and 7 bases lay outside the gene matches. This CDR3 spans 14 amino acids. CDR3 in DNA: TGTGCCAGCAAAGCCGGGACAGGGAACTATGGCTACACCTTC. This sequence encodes CASKAGTGNYGYTF.

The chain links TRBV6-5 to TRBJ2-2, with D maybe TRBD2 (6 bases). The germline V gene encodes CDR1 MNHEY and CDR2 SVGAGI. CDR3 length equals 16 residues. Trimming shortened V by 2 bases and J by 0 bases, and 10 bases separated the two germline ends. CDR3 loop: CASSYLSGTNTGELFF. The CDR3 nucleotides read TGTGCCAGCAGTTACCTTAGCGGTACGAACACCGGGGAGCTGTTTTTT.

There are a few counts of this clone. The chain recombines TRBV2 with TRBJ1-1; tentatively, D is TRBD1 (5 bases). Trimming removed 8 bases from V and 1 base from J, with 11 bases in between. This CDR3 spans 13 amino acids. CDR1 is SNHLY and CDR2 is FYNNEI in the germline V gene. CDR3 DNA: TGTGCCAGCCTGCGACAGTCGAACACTGAAGCTTTCTTT. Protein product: CASLRQSNTEAFF.

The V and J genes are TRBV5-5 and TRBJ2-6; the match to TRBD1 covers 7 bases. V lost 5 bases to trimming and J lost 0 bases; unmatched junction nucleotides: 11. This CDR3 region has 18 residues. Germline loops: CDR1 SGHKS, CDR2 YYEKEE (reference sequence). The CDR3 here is CASSYSTGRTSGANVLTF. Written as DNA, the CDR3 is TGTGCCAGCAGTTATTCGACAGGGCGAACCTCTGGGGCCAACGTCCTGACTTTC.

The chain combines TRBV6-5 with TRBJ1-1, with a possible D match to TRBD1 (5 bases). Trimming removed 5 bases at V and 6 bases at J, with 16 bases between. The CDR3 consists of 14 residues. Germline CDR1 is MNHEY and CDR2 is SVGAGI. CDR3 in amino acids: CASSALYRLPEAFF. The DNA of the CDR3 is TGTGCCAGCAGTGCATTGTACAGGCTACCTGAAGCTTTCTTT.

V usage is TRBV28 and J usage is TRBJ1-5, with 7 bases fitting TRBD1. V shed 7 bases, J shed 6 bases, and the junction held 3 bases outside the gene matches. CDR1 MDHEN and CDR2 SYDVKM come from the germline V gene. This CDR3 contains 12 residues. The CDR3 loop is CASKPGGQPQHF. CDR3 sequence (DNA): TGTGCCAGCAAACCAGGGGGTCAGCCCCAGCATTTT.

This chain's CDR3 is CASSLVRGTDTQYF. The CDR3 nucleotides read TGTGCCAGCAGCTTAGTCCGGGGGACAGATACGCAGTATTTT. The chain couples TRBV7-2 to TRBJ2-3; maybe TRBD2 (6 bases). CDR1 and CDR2 (germline): SGHTA, FQGNSA. The CDR3 loop spans 14 amino acids. With 1 base removed from V and 3 bases from J, the gap between germline ends came to 8 bases.

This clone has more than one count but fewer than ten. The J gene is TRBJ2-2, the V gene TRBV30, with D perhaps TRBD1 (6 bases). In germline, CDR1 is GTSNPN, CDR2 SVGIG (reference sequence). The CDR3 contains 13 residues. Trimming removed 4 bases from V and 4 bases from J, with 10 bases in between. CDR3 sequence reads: CAWTEGVTGELFF. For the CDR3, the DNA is TGTGCCTGGACCGAGGGGGTCACCGGGGAGCTGTTTTTT.

CDR3 region: CASSRDRGQETQYF. The CDR3 region has the DNA TGTGCCAGCAGCCGCGACAGGGGCCAAGAGACCCAGTACTTC. The genes are TRBV11-2 and TRBJ2-5, with 8 positions matching TRBD1. CDR1 SGHAT and CDR2 FQNNGV come from the germline V gene. V was clipped by 5 bases and J by 1 base; unmatched bases: 3. CDR3 length: 14 residues.

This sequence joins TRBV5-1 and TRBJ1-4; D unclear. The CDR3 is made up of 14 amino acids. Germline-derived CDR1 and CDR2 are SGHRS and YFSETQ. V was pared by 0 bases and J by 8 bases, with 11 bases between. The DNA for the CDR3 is TGCGCCAGCAGCTTGGGAGGGATCAAGGAAAAACTGTTTTTT. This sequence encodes CASSLGGIKEKLFF.

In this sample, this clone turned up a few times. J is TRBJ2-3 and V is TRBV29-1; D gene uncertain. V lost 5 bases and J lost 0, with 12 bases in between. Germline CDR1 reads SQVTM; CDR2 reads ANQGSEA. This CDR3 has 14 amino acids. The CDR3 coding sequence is TGCAGCGTTTCCCCCCCTTTTAGCACAGATACGCAGTATTTT. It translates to CSVSPPFSTDTQYF.

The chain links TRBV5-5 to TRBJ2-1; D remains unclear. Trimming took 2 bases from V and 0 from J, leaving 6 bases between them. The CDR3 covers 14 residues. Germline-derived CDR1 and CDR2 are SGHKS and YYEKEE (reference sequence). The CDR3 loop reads CASSFLSSYNEQFF. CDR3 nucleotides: TGTGCCAGCAGCTTTCTTAGCTCCTACAATGAGCAGTTCTTC.